One sample yielded the 5 T cell receptor beta chains listed below, sequenced in a study of blood T cell repertoires in COVID-19. Using immunoSEQ multiplex PCR, the repertoire was profiled, and TCRdb retains in-frame clones only, with some absent. This sample has some 200,000 clones, with 83% found just once. Sequenced input: PBMCs or T cells enriched from blood (not recorded which). Receptors originate from a woman between 50 and 59 years old who had been exposed to COVID-19.

The genes are TRBV3-1 (or the pseudogene TRBV3-2) and TRBJ2-5; 8 bases align to TRBD2. Germline-derived CDR1 and CDR2 are LGHDT and YNNKEL (reference sequence). The CDR3 has 15 residues. V trimming: 4 bases; J trimming: 4 bases; junction bases outside the gene matches: 8. CDR3 amino acids: CASSPGSGGSETQYF. The CDR3 region has the DNA TGTGCCAGCAGCCCCGGTTCGGGGGGGTCAGAGACCCAGTACTTC.

The gene calls are TRBV4-1 and TRBJ1-1; unclear D gene. The V gene's germline CDR1 is MGHRA and CDR2 YSYEKL. The V gene lost 1 base and the J gene lost 8 bases, with 14 bases spanning the gap. The CDR3 totals 14 residues. As DNA, the CDR3 is TGCGCCAGCAGCCAAGGAGTTAGAGGCATGGAAGCTTTCTTT. Its protein is CASSQGVRGMEAFF.

The gene calls are TRBV2 and TRBJ2-5, with D perhaps TRBD2 (6 bases). V lost 6 bases and J 5 bases, leaving 10 bases between the germline ends. Germline assignment: CDR1 SNHLY and CDR2 FYNNEI. The CDR3 sequence is 12 residues long. CDR3 in amino acids: CASREGGETQYF. CDR3 bases: TGTGCCAGCAGGGAGGGTGGGGAGACCCAGTACTTC.

This chain connects TRBV7-8 to TRBJ2-7; TRBD2 aligns across 7 bases. The CDR3 spans 17 residues. V shed 4 bases and J 5 bases; nucleotides not matched to a gene: 17. Germline V gives CDR1 SGHVS, CDR2 FQNEAQ. The CDR3 DNA reads as TGTGCCAGCAGCTCGCGGATGACTAGCACTAGGGTCCACGAGCAGTACTTC. This sequence encodes CASSSRMTSTRVHEQYF.

V and J are TRBV10-3 and TRBJ1-2; D possibly corresponds to TRBD1 (5 bases). The V gene lost 10 bases and the J gene lost 4 bases, with 19 bases spanning the gap. CDR3 length equals 14 residues. The germline V gene has CDR1 ENHRY and CDR2 SYGVKD. DNA of the CDR3: TGTGCCACCGCCGGGGGGGGTCCCCTCTATGGCTACACCTTC. Its translation is CATAGGGPLYGYTF.